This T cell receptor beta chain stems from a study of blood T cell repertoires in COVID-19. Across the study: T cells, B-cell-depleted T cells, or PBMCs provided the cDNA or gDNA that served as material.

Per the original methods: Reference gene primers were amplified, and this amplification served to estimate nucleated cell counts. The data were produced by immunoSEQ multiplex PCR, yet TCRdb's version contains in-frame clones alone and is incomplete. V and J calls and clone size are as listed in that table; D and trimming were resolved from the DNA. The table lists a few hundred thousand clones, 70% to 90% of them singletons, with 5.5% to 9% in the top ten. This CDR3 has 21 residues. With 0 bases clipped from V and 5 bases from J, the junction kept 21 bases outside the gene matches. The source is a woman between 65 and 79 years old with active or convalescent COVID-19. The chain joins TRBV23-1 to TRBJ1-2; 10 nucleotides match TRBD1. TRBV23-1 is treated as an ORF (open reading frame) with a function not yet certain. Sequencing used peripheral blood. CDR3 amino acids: CASSQSRDRGKNSPYEYGYTF. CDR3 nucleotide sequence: TGCGCCAGCAGTCAATCCAGGGACAGGGGCAAAAATAGCCCCTACGAATATGGCTACACCTTC.